The rows below give T cell receptor beta chains drawn from one sample of a study of control samples from healthy donors and cancer patients. The protocol was immunoSEQ multiplex PCR, while the TCRdb copy is restricted to in-frame clones and leaves out a portion. This sample has tens of thousands of clones, with 90% found just once. Material for sequencing was PBMCs. The receptors were sampled from a man between 60 and 75 years old with colorectal cancer. The CDR3 runs from the conserved cysteine through the conserved F or W. Each record gives: V gene, clone size, J gene, D gene, CDR3 protein, CDR3 DNA. A D gene is named only where the DNA matches it firmly. Clone sizes are given selectively: once, few, many, or a class where the clone is expanded.

V gene: TRBV5-1; clone size: -; J gene: TRBJ1-1; D gene: -; CDR3 protein: CASSLVGGDTEAFF; CDR3 DNA: TGCGCCAGCAGCTTGGTAGGGGGTGACACTGAAGCTTTCTTT
V gene: TRBV4-1; clone size: -; J gene: TRBJ1-1; D gene: TRBD1; CDR3 protein: CASSRQTGGASGEAFF; CDR3 DNA: TGCGCCAGCAGCCGACAGACAGGGGGCGCGAGTGGTGAAGCTTTCTTT
V gene: TRBV5-1; clone size: -; J gene: TRBJ1-4; D gene: -; CDR3 protein: CASSPTVATNEKLFF; CDR3 DNA: TGCGCCAGCAGCCCGACAGTCGCAACTAATGAAAAACTGTTTTTT
V gene: TRBV2; clone size: -; J gene: TRBJ1-5; D gene: -; CDR3 protein: CASKPGSNQPQHF; CDR3 DNA: TGTGCCAGCAAACCGGGGAGCAATCAGCCCCAGCATTTT
V gene: TRBV5-5; clone size: -; J gene: TRBJ2-7; D gene: -; CDR3 protein: CASRGLGTDSSGQYF; CDR3 DNA: TGTGCCAGCAGGGGGCTGGGGACGGACTCCTCCGGGCAGTACTTC
V gene: TRBV19; clone size: -; J gene: TRBJ1-5; D gene: -; CDR3 protein: CASSWTDNQPQHF; CDR3 DNA: TGTGCCAGTAGTTGGACAGACAATCAGCCCCAGCATTTT
V gene: TRBV10-3; clone size: -; J gene: TRBJ2-4; D gene: TRBD2; CDR3 protein: CAISDGASGGENIQYF; CDR3 DNA: TGTGCCATCAGTGATGGGGCTAGCGGGGGAGAAAACATTCAGTACTTC
V gene: TRBV18; clone size: -; J gene: TRBJ2-7; D gene: -; CDR3 protein: CASSPGGSYEQYF; CDR3 DNA: TGTGCCAGCTCACCTGGAGGCTCCTACGAGCAGTACTTC
V gene: TRBV18; clone size: -; J gene: TRBJ1-1; D gene: -; CDR3 protein: CASSSGGPLNTEAFF; CDR3 DNA: TGTGCCAGCTCATCGGGGGGCCCATTGAACACTGAAGCTTTCTTT
V gene: TRBV6-5; clone size: -; J gene: TRBJ2-1; D gene: -; CDR3 protein: CASTTLTGIQNEQFF; CDR3 DNA: TGTGCCAGCACCACACTCACAGGGATCCAAAATGAGCAGTTCTTC
V gene: TRBV6-5; clone size: -; J gene: TRBJ1-2; D gene: -; CDR3 protein: CASSYRQGVGYTF; CDR3 DNA: TGTGCCAGCAGTTATCGGCAGGGAGTTGGCTACACCTTC
V gene: TRBV30; clone size: -; J gene: TRBJ1-2; D gene: -; CDR3 protein: CAWSPIRARIF; CDR3 DNA: TGTGCCTGGAGTCCCATACGAGCCAGGATCTTC
V gene: TRBV9; clone size: -; J gene: TRBJ2-2; D gene: TRBD2; CDR3 protein: CASSRTSGGADTGELFF; CDR3 DNA: TGTGCCAGCAGCCGGACTAGCGGGGGGGCCGACACCGGGGAGCTGTTTTTT
V gene: TRBV28; clone size: -; J gene: TRBJ2-2; D gene: TRBD1; CDR3 protein: CASSLAGTANTGELFF; CDR3 DNA: TGTGCCAGCAGTTTAGCCGGGACAGCTAACACCGGGGAGCTGTTTTTT
V gene: TRBV3-1/TRBV3-2; clone size: once; J gene: TRBJ2-7; D gene: TRBD1; CDR3 protein: CASSQESGTGSYEQYF; CDR3 DNA: TGTGCCAGCAGCCAAGAATCCGGGACAGGATCCTACGAGCAGTACTTC
V gene: TRBV25-1; clone size: -; J gene: TRBJ2-3; D gene: TRBD2; CDR3 protein: CASSVTSGGSTDTQYF; CDR3 DNA: TGTGCCAGCAGTGTTACTAGCGGGGGAAGCACAGATACGCAGTATTTT
V gene: TRBV11-2; clone size: -; J gene: TRBJ1-4; D gene: TRBD1; CDR3 protein: CASSLSRTGGFEKLFF; CDR3 DNA: TGTGCCAGCAGCTTATCGCGGACAGGGGGCTTTGAAAAACTGTTTTTT
V gene: TRBV5-1; clone size: -; J gene: TRBJ1-4; D gene: -; CDR3 protein: CASRGTTATNEKLFF; CDR3 DNA: TGCGCCAGCAGGGGGACAACCGCAACTAATGAAAAACTGTTTTTT
V gene: TRBV5-4; clone size: -; J gene: TRBJ2-5; D gene: TRBD2; CDR3 protein: CASRDPGRGIPETQYF; CDR3 DNA: TGTGCCAGCAGGGACCCAGGGCGGGGGATTCCAGAGACCCAGTACTTC
V gene: TRBV28; clone size: once; J gene: TRBJ2-7; D gene: -; CDR3 protein: CASSLPGAYEQYF; CDR3 DNA: TGTGCCAGCAGTCTCCCCGGGGCCTACGAGCAGTACTTC
V gene: TRBV9; clone size: -; J gene: TRBJ2-2; D gene: -; CDR3 protein: CASSVAEGTELTGELFF; CDR3 DNA: TGTGCCAGCAGCGTAGCGGAGGGAACAGAGCTCACCGGGGAGCTGTTTTTT
V gene: TRBV28; clone size: once; J gene: TRBJ2-2; D gene: TRBD2; CDR3 protein: CASRVGGAGGELFF; CDR3 DNA: TGTGCCAGCAGGGTCGGGGGGGCCGGCGGGGAGCTGTTTTTT
V gene: TRBV4-3; clone size: -; J gene: TRBJ2-1; D gene: -; CDR3 protein: CASSQASANQYEQFF; CDR3 DNA: TGCGCCAGCAGCCAAGCTAGCGCCAATCAGTATGAGCAGTTCTTC
V gene: TRBV5-1; clone size: -; J gene: TRBJ2-3; D gene: TRBD1; CDR3 protein: CASSLGTGPTDTQYF; CDR3 DNA: TGCGCCAGCAGCTTGGGGACAGGGCCCACAGATACGCAGTATTTT
V gene: TRBV28; clone size: -; J gene: TRBJ1-3; D gene: -; CDR3 protein: CAARGPSGNTIYF; CDR3 DNA: TGTGCTGCTAGAGGGCCCTCTGGAAACACCATATATTTT
V gene: TRBV7-9; clone size: -; J gene: TRBJ1-4; D gene: TRBD1; CDR3 protein: CASSPRTGVGEKLFF; CDR3 DNA: TGTGCCAGCAGCCCCCGGACAGGGGTAGGTGAAAAACTGTTTTTT
V gene: TRBV4-1; clone size: -; J gene: TRBJ2-1; D gene: -; CDR3 protein: CASSQDQGGGEQFF; CDR3 DNA: TGCGCCAGCAGCCAAGATCAGGGGGGTGGTGAGCAGTTCTTC
V gene: TRBV6-5; clone size: -; J gene: TRBJ1-6; D gene: -; CDR3 protein: CASSLSTSDSSPLHF; CDR3 DNA: TGTGCCAGCAGTCTCTCAACCTCGGACAGCTCACCCCTCCACTTT
V gene: TRBV12-3/TRBV12-4; clone size: -; J gene: TRBJ2-7; D gene: TRBD2; CDR3 protein: CASSSRGGYEQYF; CDR3 DNA: TGTGCCAGCAGTTCCCGGGGGGGCTACGAGCAGTACTTC